This T cell receptor beta chain is from a study of cytomegalovirus exposure and HLA in healthy donors. General observations from the study: As was reported, the classifier diagnosed cytomegalovirus status with high specificity and sensitivity. A list of 164 TCR beta chains associated with cytomegalovirus was given. The study found most TCR sequences rare, yet found some public TCRs in many donors.

Germline V gene lookup returns CDR1 SGHVS and CDR2 FNYEAQ. The length of the CDR3 is 17 residues. V dropped 5 bases and J dropped 2 bases, with 19 bases sitting between them. Generated by immunoSEQ multiplex PCR, the TCRdb table keeps only in-frame clones and is missing some. The sample records approximately 160,000 clones, roughly 91% being singletons. In regard to this clone: Its target is not known.

This sequence joins TRBV7-6 and TRBJ1-5; unclear D gene. This clonotype was sampled from a man aged 18-30 years in good health and CMV-seropositive. Sequenced sample: PBMCs. CDR3: CASSPSLGGRGNQPQHF. In DNA form, the CDR3 reads TGTGCCAGCAGCCCTAGCCTAGGCGGGAGGGGCAATCAGCCCCAGCATTTT.